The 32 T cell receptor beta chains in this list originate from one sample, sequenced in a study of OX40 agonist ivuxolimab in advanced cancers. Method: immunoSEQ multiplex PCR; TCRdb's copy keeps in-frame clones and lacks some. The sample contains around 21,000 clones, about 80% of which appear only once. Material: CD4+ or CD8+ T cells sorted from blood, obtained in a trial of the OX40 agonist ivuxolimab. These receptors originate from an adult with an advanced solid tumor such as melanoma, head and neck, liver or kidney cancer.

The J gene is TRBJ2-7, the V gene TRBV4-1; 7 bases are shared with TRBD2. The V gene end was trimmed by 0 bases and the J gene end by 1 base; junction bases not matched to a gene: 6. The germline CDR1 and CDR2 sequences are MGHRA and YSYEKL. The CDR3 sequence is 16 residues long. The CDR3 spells CASSQEGRLASYEQYF. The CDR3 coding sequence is TGCGCCAGCAGCCAAGAGGGGCGACTAGCATCCTACGAGCAGTACTTC.

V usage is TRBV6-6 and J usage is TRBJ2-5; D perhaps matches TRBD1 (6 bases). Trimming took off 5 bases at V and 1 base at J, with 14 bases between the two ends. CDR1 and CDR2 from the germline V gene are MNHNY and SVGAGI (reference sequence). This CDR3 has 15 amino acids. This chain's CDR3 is CASSLLDSFQETQYF. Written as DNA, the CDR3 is TGTGCCAGCAGTCTCCTGGACAGCTTCCAAGAGACCCAGTACTTC.

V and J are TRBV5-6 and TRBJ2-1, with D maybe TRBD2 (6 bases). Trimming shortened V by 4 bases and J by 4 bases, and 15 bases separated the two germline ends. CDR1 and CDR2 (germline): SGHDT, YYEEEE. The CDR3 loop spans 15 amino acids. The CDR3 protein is CASSRPGVGYNEQFF. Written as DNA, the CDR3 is TGTGCCAGCAGCCGGCCGGGAGTTGGGTACAATGAGCAGTTCTTC. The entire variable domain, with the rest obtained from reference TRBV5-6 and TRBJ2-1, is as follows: DAGVTQSPTHLIKTRGQQVTLRCSPKSGHDTVSWYQQALGQGPQFIFQYYEEEERQRGNFPDRFSGHQFPNYSSELNVNALLLGDSALYLCASSRPGVGYNEQFFGPGTRLTVL.

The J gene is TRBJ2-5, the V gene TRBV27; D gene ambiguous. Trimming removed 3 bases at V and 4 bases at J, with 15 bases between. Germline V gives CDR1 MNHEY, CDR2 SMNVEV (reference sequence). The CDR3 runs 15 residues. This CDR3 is CASSFGPLMGETQYF. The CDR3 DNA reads TGTGCCAGCAGTTTTGGACCCCTGATGGGAGAGACCCAGTACTTC.

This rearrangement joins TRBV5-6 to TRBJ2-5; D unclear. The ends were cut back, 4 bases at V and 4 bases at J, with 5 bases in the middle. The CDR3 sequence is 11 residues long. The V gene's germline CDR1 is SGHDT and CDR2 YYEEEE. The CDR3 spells CASSISETQYF. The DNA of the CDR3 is TGTGCCAGCAGCATCTCAGAGACCCAGTACTTC.

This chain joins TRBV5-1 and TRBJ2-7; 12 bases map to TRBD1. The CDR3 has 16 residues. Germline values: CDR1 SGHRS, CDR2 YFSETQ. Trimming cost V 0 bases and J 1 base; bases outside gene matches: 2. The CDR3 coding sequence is TGCGCCAGCAGCTTGGGGGGACAGGGGGCATCCTACGAGCAGTACTTC. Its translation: CASSLGGQGASYEQYF.

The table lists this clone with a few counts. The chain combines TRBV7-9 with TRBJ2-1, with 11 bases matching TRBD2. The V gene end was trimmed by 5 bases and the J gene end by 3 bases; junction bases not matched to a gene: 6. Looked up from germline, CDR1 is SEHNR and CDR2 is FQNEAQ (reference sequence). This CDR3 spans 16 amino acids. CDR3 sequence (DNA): TGTGCCAGCAGCCCGGGAGGGACTAGCGGCTACAATGAGCAGTTCTTC. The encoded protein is CASSPGGTSGYNEQFF.

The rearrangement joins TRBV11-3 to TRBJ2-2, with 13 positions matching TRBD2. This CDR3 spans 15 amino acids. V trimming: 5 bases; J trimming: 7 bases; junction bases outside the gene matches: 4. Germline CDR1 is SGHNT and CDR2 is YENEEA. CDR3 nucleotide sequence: TGTGCCAGCAGCCTCGGACTAGCGGGAGACGGGGAGCTGTTTTTT. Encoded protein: CASSLGLAGDGELFF. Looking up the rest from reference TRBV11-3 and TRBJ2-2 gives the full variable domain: EAGVVQSPRYKIIEKKQPVAFWCNPISGHNTLYWYLQNLGQGPELLIRYENEEAVDDSQLPKDRFSAERLKGVDSTLKIQPAELGDSAVYLCASSLGLAGDGELFFGEGSRLTVL.

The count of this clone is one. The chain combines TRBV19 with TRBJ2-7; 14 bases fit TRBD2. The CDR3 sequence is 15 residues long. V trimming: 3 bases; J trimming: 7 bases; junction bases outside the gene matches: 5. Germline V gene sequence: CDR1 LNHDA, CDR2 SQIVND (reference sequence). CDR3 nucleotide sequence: TGTGCCAGTAGTATTGGGACTAGCGGGAGTAATGAGCAGTACTTC. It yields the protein CASSIGTSGSNEQYF.

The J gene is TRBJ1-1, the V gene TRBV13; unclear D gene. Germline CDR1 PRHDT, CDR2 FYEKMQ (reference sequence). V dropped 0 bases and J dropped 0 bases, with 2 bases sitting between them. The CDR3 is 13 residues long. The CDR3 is CASSLGVNTEAFF. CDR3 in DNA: TGTGCCAGCAGCTTAGGGGTGAACACTGAAGCTTTCTTT.

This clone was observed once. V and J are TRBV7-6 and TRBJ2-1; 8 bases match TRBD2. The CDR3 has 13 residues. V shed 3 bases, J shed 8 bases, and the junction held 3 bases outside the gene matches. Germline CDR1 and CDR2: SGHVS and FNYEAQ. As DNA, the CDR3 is TGTGCCAGCAGCTTGGGGACTAGACATGAGCAGTTCTTC. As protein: CASSLGTRHEQFF.

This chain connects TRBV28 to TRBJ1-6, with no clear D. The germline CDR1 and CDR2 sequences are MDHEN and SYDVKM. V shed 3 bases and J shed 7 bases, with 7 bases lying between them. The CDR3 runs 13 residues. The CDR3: CASSLARNSPLHF. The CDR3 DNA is TGTGCCAGCAGTTTGGCCCGGAATTCACCCCTCCACTTT.

CDR3 bases: TGTGCCAGCAGCTCCTCCGGGACCGACTCCTACAATGAGCAGTTCTTC. Its protein product is CASSSSGTDSYNEQFF. This chain links TRBV13 with TRBJ2-1; D assignment may be TRBD1 or TRBD2 (5 bases each). Trimming took off 4 bases at V and 0 bases at J, with 13 bases between the two ends. Germline V gives CDR1 PRHDT, CDR2 FYEKMQ (reference sequence). The CDR3 sequence is 16 residues long.

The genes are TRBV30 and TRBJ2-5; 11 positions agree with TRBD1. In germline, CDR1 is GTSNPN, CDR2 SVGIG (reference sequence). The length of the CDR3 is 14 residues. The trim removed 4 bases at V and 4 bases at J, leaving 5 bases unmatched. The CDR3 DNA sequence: TGTGCCTGGACCCGGACAGGGGGCAGAGAGACCCAGTACTTC. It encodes CAWTRTGGRETQYF.

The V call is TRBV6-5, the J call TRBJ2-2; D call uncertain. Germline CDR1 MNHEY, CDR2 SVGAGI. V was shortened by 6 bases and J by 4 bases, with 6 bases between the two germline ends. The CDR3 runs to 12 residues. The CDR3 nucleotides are TGTGCCAGCAGCCTTGTCACCGGGGAGCTGTTTTTT. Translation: CASSLVTGELFF.

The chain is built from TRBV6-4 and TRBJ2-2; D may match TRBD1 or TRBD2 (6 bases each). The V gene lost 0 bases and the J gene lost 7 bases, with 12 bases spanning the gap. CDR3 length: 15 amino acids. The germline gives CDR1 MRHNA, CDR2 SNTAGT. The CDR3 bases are TGTGCCAGCAGTGACTCCGTTGGAGGGGGCGGGGAGCTGTTTTTT. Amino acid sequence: CASSDSVGGGGELFF.

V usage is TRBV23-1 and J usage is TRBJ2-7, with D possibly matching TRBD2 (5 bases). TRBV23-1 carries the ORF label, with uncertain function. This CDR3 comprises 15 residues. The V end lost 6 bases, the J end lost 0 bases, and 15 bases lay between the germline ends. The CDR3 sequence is CASSPHGLRSYEQYF. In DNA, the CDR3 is TGCGCCAGCAGCCCTCACGGACTGCGCTCCTACGAGCAGTACTTC.

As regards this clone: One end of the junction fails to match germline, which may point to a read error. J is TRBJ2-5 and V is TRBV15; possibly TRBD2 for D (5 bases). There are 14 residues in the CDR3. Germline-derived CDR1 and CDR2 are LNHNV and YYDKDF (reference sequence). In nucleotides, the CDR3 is TGTGCCACCAGCAGAGAGGGAGACCATGAGACCCAGTACTTC. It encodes CATSREGDHETQYF.

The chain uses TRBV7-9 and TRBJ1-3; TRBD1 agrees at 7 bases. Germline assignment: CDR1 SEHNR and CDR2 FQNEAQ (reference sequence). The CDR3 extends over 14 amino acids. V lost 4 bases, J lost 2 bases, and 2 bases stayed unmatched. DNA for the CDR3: TGTGCCAGCAGCTCAGACAGGGCTGGAAACACCATATATTTT. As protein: CASSSDRAGNTIYF. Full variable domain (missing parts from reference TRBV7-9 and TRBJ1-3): DTGVSQNPRHKITKRGQNVTFRCDPISEHNRLYWYRQTLGQGPEFLTYFQNEAQLEKSRLLSDRFSAERPKGSFSTLEIQRTEQGDSAMYLCASSSDRAGNTIYFGEGSWLTVV.

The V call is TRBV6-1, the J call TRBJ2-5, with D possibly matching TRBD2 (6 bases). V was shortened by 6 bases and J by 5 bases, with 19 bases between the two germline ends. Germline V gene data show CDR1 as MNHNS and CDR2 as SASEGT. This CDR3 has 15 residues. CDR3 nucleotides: TGTGCCAGCAGGTCAATTGGAGGGACCGGTGAGACCCAGTACTTC. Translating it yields CASRSIGGTGETQYF.

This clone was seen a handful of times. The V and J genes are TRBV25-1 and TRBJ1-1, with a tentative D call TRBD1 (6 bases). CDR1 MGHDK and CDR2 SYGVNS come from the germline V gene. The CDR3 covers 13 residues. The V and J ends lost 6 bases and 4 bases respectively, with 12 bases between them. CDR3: CASSQQGSTEAFF. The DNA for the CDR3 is TGTGCCAGCAGCCAACAGGGTAGCACTGAAGCTTTCTTT.

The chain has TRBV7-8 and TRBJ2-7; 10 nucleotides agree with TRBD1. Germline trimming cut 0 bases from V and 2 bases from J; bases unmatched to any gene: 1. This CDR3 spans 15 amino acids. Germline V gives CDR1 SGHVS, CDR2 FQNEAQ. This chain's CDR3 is CASSLAGQGAYEQYF. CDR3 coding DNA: TGTGCCAGCAGCTTAGCCGGACAGGGGGCCTACGAGCAGTACTTC.

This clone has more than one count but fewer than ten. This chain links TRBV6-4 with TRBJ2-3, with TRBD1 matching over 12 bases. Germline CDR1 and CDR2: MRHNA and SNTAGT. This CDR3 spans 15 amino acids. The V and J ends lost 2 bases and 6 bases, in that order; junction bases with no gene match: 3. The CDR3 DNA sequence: TGTGCCAGCAGTGACGGGACAGGGGGCAGCGATACGCAGTATTTT. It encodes CASSDGTGGSDTQYF.

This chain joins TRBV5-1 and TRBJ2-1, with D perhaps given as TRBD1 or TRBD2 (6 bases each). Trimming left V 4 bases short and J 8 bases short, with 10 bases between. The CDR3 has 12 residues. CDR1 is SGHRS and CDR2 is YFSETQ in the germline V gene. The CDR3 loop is CASSPRGHEQFF. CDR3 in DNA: TGCGCCAGCAGCCCTCGGGGGCATGAGCAGTTCTTC.

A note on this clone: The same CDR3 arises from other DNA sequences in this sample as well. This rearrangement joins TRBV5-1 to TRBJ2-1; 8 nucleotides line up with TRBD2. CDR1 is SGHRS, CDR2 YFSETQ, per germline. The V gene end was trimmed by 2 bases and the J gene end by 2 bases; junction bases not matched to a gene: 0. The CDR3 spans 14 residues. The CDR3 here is CASSFSGAYNEQFF. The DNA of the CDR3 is TGCGCCAGCAGCTTTAGCGGGGCCTACAATGAGCAGTTCTTC.

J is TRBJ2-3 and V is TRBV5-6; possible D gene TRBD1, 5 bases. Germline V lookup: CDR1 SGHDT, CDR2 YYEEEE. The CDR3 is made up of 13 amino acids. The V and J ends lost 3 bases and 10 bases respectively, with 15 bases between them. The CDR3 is CASSSTAAHSQYF. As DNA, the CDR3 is TGTGCCAGCAGCTCGACAGCAGCCCACTCGCAGTATTTT.

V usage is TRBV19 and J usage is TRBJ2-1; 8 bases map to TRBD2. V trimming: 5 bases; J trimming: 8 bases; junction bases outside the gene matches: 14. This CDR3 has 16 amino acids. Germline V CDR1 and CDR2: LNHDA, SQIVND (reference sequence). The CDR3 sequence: CASSPGVLAGGYEQFF. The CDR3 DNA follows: TGTGCCAGTAGTCCGGGGGTTCTTGCGGGAGGCTATGAGCAGTTCTTC.

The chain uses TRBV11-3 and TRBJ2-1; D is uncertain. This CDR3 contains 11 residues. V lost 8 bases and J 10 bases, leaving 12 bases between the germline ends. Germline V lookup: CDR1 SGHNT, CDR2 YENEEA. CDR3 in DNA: TGTGCCAGCCGCGGTGACGGCGAGCAGTTCTTC. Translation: CASRGDGEQFF.

For the CDR3, the DNA is TGTGCCAGCAGCTTCGAAACCCCGACTAGCGGTTCCTACGAGCAGTACTTC. This gives the protein CASSFETPTSGSYEQYF. The chain is built from TRBV11-3 and TRBJ2-7, with 9 bases aligning to TRBD2. The CDR3 loop spans 17 amino acids. The trim removed 3 bases at V and 1 base at J, leaving 10 bases unmatched. Germline CDR1 reads SGHNT; CDR2 reads YENEEA.

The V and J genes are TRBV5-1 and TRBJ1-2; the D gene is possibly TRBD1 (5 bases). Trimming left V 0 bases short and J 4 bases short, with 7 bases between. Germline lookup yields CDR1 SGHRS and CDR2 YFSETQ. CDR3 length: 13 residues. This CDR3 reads CASSLGQRYGYTF. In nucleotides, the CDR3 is TGCGCCAGCAGCTTGGGACAGCGCTATGGCTACACCTTC.

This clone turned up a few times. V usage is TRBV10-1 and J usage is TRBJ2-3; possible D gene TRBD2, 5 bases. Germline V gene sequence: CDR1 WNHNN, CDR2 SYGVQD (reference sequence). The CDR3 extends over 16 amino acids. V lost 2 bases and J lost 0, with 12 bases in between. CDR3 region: CASSETRLASTDTQYF. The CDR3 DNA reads TGCGCCAGCAGTGAGACTCGCCTAGCCAGCACAGATACGCAGTATTTT.

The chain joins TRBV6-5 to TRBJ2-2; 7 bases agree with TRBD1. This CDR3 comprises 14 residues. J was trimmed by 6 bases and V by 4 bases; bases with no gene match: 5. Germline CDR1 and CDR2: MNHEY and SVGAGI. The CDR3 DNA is TGTGCCAGCAGTTTCGGGCAGGGGGCCGGGGAGCTGTTTTTT. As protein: CASSFGQGAGELFF.